The clone carrying this T cell receptor beta chain showed up just once. Its cognate antigen is unknown. Possible read error: a much larger clone is one base away. A single record per CDR3 protein comes from TCRdb applying MiXCR to the reads. The sample comprises about 450,000 distinct CDR3 sequences, approximately 31% of which are singletons, and approximately 14% rests with the top ten. These data originate in a study of T cell repertoires in cytomegalovirus infection. Study conclusions and caveats: Individuals carrying CMV plus the relevant HLA were identified by cumulative frequency of public TCR beta families.

This CDR3 has 15 amino acids. Germline V gene data show CDR1 as SGHVS and CDR2 as FNYEAQ. This receptor was obtained from a human donor in good health (CMV status not recorded). Some clones in this sample may be carry-over from other donors' samples. Sequenced: PBMCs. The rearrangement joins TRBV7-6 to TRBJ1-2; D ambiguous. The chain's CDR3 is CSSSLAASANYGYTF. CDR3 DNA: TGTTCCAGCAGCTTAGCCGCTTCAGCTAACTATGGCTACACCTTC.